One and the same sample provided the 22 T cell receptor beta chains below, sequenced in a study of CD8+ T cells in alopecia areata. cDNA prepared by RNA extraction and subsequent reverse transcription served as the template for sequencing. Produced via immunoSEQ multiplex PCR; TCRdb's table is partial and in-frame only. Among 150,000 to 200,000 clones listed, over 55% were seen once. Stated treatment: oral pan-JAK inhibitor, 5-10 mg twice daily. Specimen: CD4+ T cells sorted from blood, collected at week 24, from a patient treated with tofacitinib. These receptors were obtained from a human donor with alopecia areata.

This sequence joins TRBV4-3 and TRBJ1-2, with TRBD1 matching 7 bases. Germline trimming cut 3 bases from V and 5 bases from J; bases unmatched to any gene: 12. Germline V gene lookup returns CDR1 LGHNA and CDR2 YSLEER. This CDR3 is 16 amino acids long. In DNA, the CDR3 is TGCGCCAGCAGCCATTCAGGACAGGATCGACCATATGGCTACACCTTC. Translated, it gives CASSHSGQDRPYGYTF.

V is TRBV18 and J is TRBJ1-2; D remains ambiguous. V lost 1 base and J lost 4, with 10 bases in between. This CDR3 is 14 amino acids long. CDR1 is KGHSH and CDR2 is LQKENI in the germline V gene. The CDR3 loop reads CASSPLGRSYGYTF. As DNA, the CDR3 is TGTGCCAGCTCACCACTAGGACGGAGCTATGGCTACACCTTC.

The chain is built from TRBV15 and TRBJ1-1; tentative D call: TRBD1 (6 bases). V lost 7 bases and J lost 3, with 15 bases in between. CDR3 length: 14 residues. Germline CDR1 LNHNV, CDR2 YYDKDF (reference sequence). DNA of the CDR3: TGTGCCACCAAAATTGGGGGGCTGGACACTGAAGCTTTCTTT. Protein product: CATKIGGLDTEAFF. The entire variable domain, with the rest obtained from reference TRBV15 and TRBJ1-1, is as follows: DAMVIQNPRYQVTQFGKPVTLSCSQTLNHNVMYWYQQKSSQAPKLLFHYYDKDFNNEADTPDNFQSRRPNTSFCFLDIRSPGLGDTAMYLCATKIGGLDTEAFFGQGTRLTVV.

V usage is TRBV2 and J usage is TRBJ1-1; D is undetermined. This CDR3 comprises 12 residues. Germline CDR1 is SNHLY and CDR2 is FYNNEI. Trimming shortened V by 2 bases and J by 10 bases, and 11 bases separated the two germline ends. As DNA, the CDR3 is TGTGCCAGCAGTGAAATGGGGAGTGGAGCTTTCTTT. This encodes CASSEMGSGAFF. Variable domain in full (rest from reference TRBV2 and TRBJ1-1): EPEVTQTPSHQVTQMGQEVILRCVPISNHLYFYWYRQILGQKVEFLVSFYNNEISEKSEIFDDQFSVERPDGSNFTLKIRSTKLEDSAMYFCASSEMGSGAFFGQGTRLTVV.

CDR3 coding DNA: TGCGCCAGCAGCCAAGATCACAGGGGGCTTTCTGAAGCTTTCTTT. It specifies CASSQDHRGLSEAFF. The chain combines TRBV4-3 with TRBJ1-1; TRBD1 aligns across 9 bases. Trimming removed 0 bases from V and 6 bases from J; junction bases left unmatched: 5. The CDR3 runs to 15 residues. Germline CDR1 and CDR2: LGHNA and YSLEER.

Concerning this clone: This CDR3 is also generated by other DNA sequences in the sample. The chain employs TRBV19 and TRBJ1-2, with D possibly being TRBD1 (6 bases). The germline V gene encodes CDR1 LNHDA and CDR2 SQIVND (reference sequence). The V and J ends lost 3 bases and 4 bases respectively, with 9 bases between them. The CDR3 is made up of 13 amino acids. CDR3 loop: CASSIQGPYGYTF. CDR3 bases: TGTGCCAGTAGTATCCAGGGGCCCTATGGCTACACCTTC.

The CDR3 sequence is CASSDLLNTEAFF. As DNA, the CDR3 is TGTGCCAGCAGCGACCTACTCAACACTGAAGCTTTCTTT. The chain employs TRBV7-9 and TRBJ1-1; D unresolved. Trimming stripped 5 bases from V and 2 bases from J, with 9 bases between. Germline V gene sequence: CDR1 SEHNR, CDR2 FQNEAQ (reference sequence). This CDR3 comprises 13 residues.

This clone was seen a few times. The J gene is TRBJ2-1, the V gene TRBV9; 12 nucleotides agree with TRBD2. J gave up 4 bases and V 0 bases, and 11 bases lay outside the gene matches. Per the germline V gene, CDR1 is SGDLS and CDR2 is YYNGEE. This CDR3 has 19 residues. CDR3 bases: TGTGCCAGCAGCGTAGCCCCTAGCGGGGGGGCAGGATCTTACAATGAGCAGTTCTTC. It encodes CASSVAPSGGAGSYNEQFF.

This clone was seen more than once but under ten times. This sequence joins TRBV7-9 and TRBJ1-5; no reliable D call. Trimming removed 3 bases at V and 6 bases at J, with 9 bases between. CDR1 is SEHNR, CDR2 FQNEAQ, per germline (reference sequence). The CDR3 is 13 amino acids. In DNA, the CDR3 is TGTGCCAGCAGCTTGAGTGCGGGTCAGCCCCAGCATTTT. Amino acids: CASSLSAGQPQHF.

This clone was seen more than once but under ten times. J is TRBJ1-5 and V is TRBV7-9; D call uncertain. The germline gives CDR1 SEHNR, CDR2 FQNEAQ (reference sequence). The ends were cut back, 5 bases at V and 4 bases at J, with 9 bases in the middle. The CDR3 covers 13 residues. CDR3 nucleotides: TGTGCCAGCAGCCCCCGGGAGAATCAGCCCCAGCATTTT. This encodes CASSPRENQPQHF. The full variable domain, completed using reference TRBV7-9 and TRBJ1-5, is DTGVSQNPRHKITKRGQNVTFRCDPISEHNRLYWYRQTLGQGPEFLTYFQNEAQLEKSRLLSDRFSAERPKGSFSTLEIQRTEQGDSAMYLCASSPRENQPQHFGDGTRLSIL.

The V and J genes are TRBV11-2 and TRBJ2-6; TRBD2 matches 8 bases. Germline V gene sequence: CDR1 SGHAT, CDR2 FQNNGV. Trimming took 4 bases from V and 0 from J; bases not matched to a gene: 11. This CDR3 spans 19 amino acids. This CDR3 reads CASSSRRGLVYSGANVLTF. As DNA, the CDR3 is TGTGCCAGCAGCTCCCGAAGGGGACTAGTCTACTCTGGGGCCAACGTCCTGACTTTC.

This clone has more than one count but fewer than ten. This chain links TRBV9 with TRBJ2-3, with D perhaps TRBD1 or TRBD2 (5 bases each). V was pared by 4 bases and J by 5 bases, with 11 bases between. Germline CDR1 and CDR2: SGDLS and YYNGEE. The CDR3 contains 13 residues. CDR3 sequence: CASSRSGGDTQYF. DNA of the CDR3: TGTGCCAGCAGCAGATCTGGGGGAGATACGCAGTATTTT.

The chain recombines TRBV6-1 with TRBJ1-2, with D maybe TRBD1 (6 bases). From germline, CDR1 is MNHNS and CDR2 SASEGT. Trimming removed 10 bases at V and 6 bases at J, with 15 bases between. This CDR3 spans 12 amino acids. The CDR3 sequence is CATRRNRDGYTF. DNA for the CDR3: TGTGCCACCAGAAGAAACAGGGATGGCTACACCTTC.

This clone was detected many times. The chain employs TRBV10-2 and TRBJ2-2, with D perhaps TRBD2 (5 bases). Deletions cut 5 bases from V and 2 bases from J, with 12 bases between. Germline V gene sequence: CDR1 WSHSY, CDR2 SAAADI. The CDR3 has 15 residues. The DNA for the CDR3 is TGCGCCAGCAGTCTTACCGGGGTCAACACCGGGGAGCTGTTTTTT. Protein sequence: CASSLTGVNTGELFF.

This clone was found a few times. The chain joins TRBV19 to TRBJ2-3, with TRBD2 matching 7 bases. CDR3 length equals 17 residues. J gave up 0 bases and V 3 bases, and 9 bases lay outside the gene matches. CDR1 is LNHDA, CDR2 SQIVND, per germline (reference sequence). CDR3 amino acids: CASSMASGPTSTDTQYF. CDR3 in DNA: TGTGCCAGTAGTATGGCTAGCGGACCTACTAGCACAGATACGCAGTATTTT.

This clone was detected many times. This chain links TRBV7-9 with TRBJ1-1; 8 bases line up with TRBD1. The V and J ends lost 10 bases and 0 bases, in that order; junction bases with no gene match: 4. This CDR3 has 13 residues. The germline CDR1 and CDR2 sequences are SEHNR and FQNEAQ (reference sequence). The CDR3 sequence: CAIDRGMNTEAFF. The CDR3, as DNA: TGTGCCATCGACAGGGGCATGAACACTGAAGCTTTCTTT. The variable domain in full, completed from reference TRBV7-9 and TRBJ1-1, reads DTGVSQNPRHKITKRGQNVTFRCDPISEHNRLYWYRQTLGQGPEFLTYFQNEAQLEKSRLLSDRFSAERPKGSFSTLEIQRTEQGDSAMYLCAIDRGMNTEAFFGQGTRLTVV.

The V call is TRBV7-8, the J call TRBJ1-1; 9 positions match TRBD1. V gave up 5 bases and J gave up 4 bases; unmatched junction bases: 26. The CDR3 consists of 21 residues. Germline V gene data show CDR1 as SGHVS and CDR2 as FQNEAQ. The CDR3 coding sequence is TGTGCCAGCAGCCCTTTACGCCCGGGACAGGGAAGCAGGCCTTGGAGCACTGAAGCTTTCTTT. Amino acids: CASSPLRPGQGSRPWSTEAFF.

CDR3 in amino acids: CASSEQALSNEKLFF. The DNA for the CDR3 is TGTGCCAGCAGCGAACAGGCCCTCTCTAATGAAAAACTGTTTTTT. This chain joins TRBV9 and TRBJ1-4, with D possibly being TRBD1 (5 bases). Trimming left V 3 bases short and J 3 bases short, with 12 bases between. This CDR3 has 15 residues. The germline V gene encodes CDR1 SGDLS and CDR2 YYNGEE. Supplemented by reference TRBV9 and TRBJ1-4, the full variable domain reads DSGVTQTPKHLITATGQRVTLRCSPRSGDLSVYWYQQSLDQGLQFLIQYYNGEERAKGNILERFSAQQFPDLHSELNLSSLELGDSALYFCASSEQALSNEKLFFGSGTQLSVL.

V usage is TRBV29-1 and J usage is TRBJ2-7; weak D call: TRBD2 (6 bases). The CDR3 contains 12 residues. Germline V gene sequence: CDR1 SQVTM, CDR2 ANQGSEA. V gave up 6 bases and J gave up 3 bases, with 12 bases separating them. The CDR3 reads CSVAEGFYEQYF. The CDR3 DNA sequence: TGCAGCGTCGCGGAGGGTTTCTACGAGCAGTACTTC.

The chain is built from TRBV15 and TRBJ1-2, with a weak D call TRBD1 (6 bases). The V gene lost 0 bases and the J gene lost 2 bases, with 13 bases spanning the gap. The CDR3 length is 16 residues. Per germline, CDR1 LNHNV and CDR2 YYDKDF (reference sequence). CDR3 nucleotide sequence: TGTGCCACCAGCAGAGATCGGGGGGCCCTCAACTATGGCTACACCTTC. Amino acid sequence: CATSRDRGALNYGYTF.

In its sample, this clone was seen once. The chain joins TRBV15 to TRBJ1-2, with a possible D match to TRBD1 (6 bases). Trimming pared 5 bases from V and 7 bases from J, leaving 17 bases between. CDR3 length: 14 residues. Germline CDR1 is LNHNV and CDR2 is YYDKDF (reference sequence). CDR3 amino acids: CATSGQQGILGYTF. The CDR3 DNA reads as TGTGCCACCAGCGGCCAGCAGGGGATCCTTGGCTACACCTTC.

This clone was picked up one time. This chain joins TRBV10-3 and TRBJ2-5; D not resolved. The CDR3 runs 15 residues. Germline CDR1 reads ENHRY; CDR2 reads SYGVKD. Trimming left V 0 bases short and J 1 base short, with 9 bases between. CDR3 nucleotide sequence: TGTGCCATCAGTGAGTCTAAGGCCTTCCAAGAGACCCAGTACTTC. This sequence encodes CAISESKAFQETQYF.